This is a list of T cell receptor beta chains from one sample in a study of post-analysis software for immune sequencing data. TCRdb reprocessed the PCR reads with MiXCR, giving one entry per CDR3 protein. The sample gives around 710,000 distinct CDR3 sequences, more than 45% of which show up once; roughly 4.9% is in the top ten. Sample: blood. These receptors all come from a girl aged 10 to 17 with multiple sclerosis. Each CDR3 is given without its conserved first and last residue.

v_call	cdr3_aa
TRBV20-1	SAPPGLALYNEQF
TRBV28	AGSRGPNQETQY
TRBV25-1	ASRPTRGGDYGYT
TRBV12-3/TRBV12-4	ASSETFVSPLH
TRBV7-3	ASSLSAGTQETQY
TRBV5-1	ASSLGQADQPQH
TRBV20-1	SASAPGGGAYNEQF
TRBV7-2	ASSSPNGGGPQY
TRBV6-2/TRBV6-3	ASSHGLAGKKETQY
TRBV6-6	ASSNRGPYEQY
TRBV5-1	ASSAELGNEQF
TRBV7-9	ASSLEPWGDGTSGYNEQF
TRBV7-2	ASSPGKVPYEQY
TRBV7-6	ASSSPMRGHEQY
TRBV4-3	ASSQTWIDDESLYNEQF
TRBV15	ATSRGSKTSGSSQTQY
TRBV7-2	ASSLELHYGYT
TRBV20-1	SARDDRAWQPQH
TRBV2	ASSEEWVGRFTYEQY
TRBV2	ASRGSVQF
TRBV11-2	ASSLDLAMDTQY
TRBV12-3/TRBV12-4	ASSHQGASQPQH
TRBV25-1	ASRGTGRSYETQY
TRBV5-6	ASSWGTRGTQY
TRBV28	ASSRTTAGPPQETQY
TRBV28	ASSLWDRGLQPQH
TRBV4-3	ASSLQVGTTEAF
TRBV20-1	SARRHSSYEQY
TRBV11-3	ASSTSSVSYEQY
TRBV7-2	ASSFGPEASYEQY
TRBV7-9	ASRDTGSGYT
TRBV20-1	SADTQSGTSYDEQF
TRBV29-1	SVAGLYEQY
TRBV5-1	ASSFAGVLSTDTQY
TRBV27	ASSPPGPGLRNTEAF
TRBV12-3/TRBV12-4	ASSPTDGMNTEAF
TRBV6-5	ASSNPRAGGPREQY
TRBV7-9	ASSHTTGGRTYEQY
TRBV28	ASSPPGTKLLNAF
TRBV6-5	ASSYRVTQETQY
TRBV7-9	ASSLVASGMYYEQY
TRBV29-1	SVDGLGEYTEAF
TRBV4-3	ASSQERGSHNEQF